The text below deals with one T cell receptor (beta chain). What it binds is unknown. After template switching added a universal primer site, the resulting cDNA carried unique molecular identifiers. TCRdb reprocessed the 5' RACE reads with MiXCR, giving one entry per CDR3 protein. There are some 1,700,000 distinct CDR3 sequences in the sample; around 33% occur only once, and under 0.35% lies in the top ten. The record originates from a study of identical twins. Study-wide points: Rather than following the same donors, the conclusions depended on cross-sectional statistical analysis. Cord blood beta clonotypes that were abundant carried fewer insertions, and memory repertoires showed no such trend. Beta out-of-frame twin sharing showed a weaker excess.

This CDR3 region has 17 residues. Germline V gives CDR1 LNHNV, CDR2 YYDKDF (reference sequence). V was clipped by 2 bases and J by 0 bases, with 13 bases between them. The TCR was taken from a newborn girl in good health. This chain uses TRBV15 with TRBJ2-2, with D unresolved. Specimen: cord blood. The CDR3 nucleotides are TGTGCCACCAGCAGAAGTCCTTCCGCCACGAACACCGGGGAGCTGTTTTTT. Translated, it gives CATSRSPSATNTGELFF.